Below are 20 T cell receptor beta chains sequenced from a single sample in a study of low-dose radiotherapy and immunotherapy resistance in tumors. The time point denotes: before trial treatment. TRAV- and TRBV-specific primers were used for first-strand cDNA, which covered alpha and beta chains. The authors amplified TCRs for 20 to 25 PCR cycles with a constant-region primer and a V-primer adapter. Each CDR3 protein is one row after TCRdb ran MiXCR on the reads. This sample has about 82,000 distinct CDR3 sequences, with approximately 20% found just once. Sequences were derived from PBMCs, sampled before treatment. The receptors shown here come from a male donor with prostate cancer.

This clonotype has ten or more counts. The V call is TRBV4-1, the J call TRBJ1-5; D is ambiguous. Trimming shortened V by 0 bases and J by 4 bases, and 13 bases separated the two germline ends. Looked up from germline, CDR1 is MGHRA and CDR2 is YSYEKL. The CDR3 spans 16 residues. CDR3 sequence: CASSQDRGTLNQPQHF. DNA of the CDR3: TGCGCCAGCAGCCAAGATCGGGGTACCCTAAATCAGCCCCAGCATTTT.

In its sample, this clonotype was seen many times. The rearrangement joins TRBV7-9 to TRBJ1-1; the D is unclear. Looked up from germline, CDR1 is SEHNR and CDR2 is FQNEAQ (reference sequence). Trimming removed 1 base at V and 5 bases at J, with 8 bases between. The CDR3 is 13 residues long. The CDR3 loop reads CASSLGPRTEAFF. CDR3 bases: TGTGCCAGCAGCTTAGGACCGAGGACTGAAGCTTTCTTT.

This clonotype has a count of ten or more. The V gene is TRBV20-1, the J gene TRBJ2-1; 9 bases line up with TRBD1. The junction had 8 bases not matched to a gene; V was cut back by 6 bases and J by 14 bases. Germline V gene sequence: CDR1 DFQATT, CDR2 SNEGSKA (reference sequence). CDR3 length equals 11 residues. In DNA, the CDR3 is TGCAGTGCCCGGCGGGACAGGGTGGAGTTCTTC. Translation: CSARRDRVEFF.

This clonotype was detected many times. The V call is TRBV11-2, the J call TRBJ2-2; the match to TRBD2 covers 11 bases. In germline, CDR1 is SGHAT, CDR2 FQNNGV. This CDR3 is 15 amino acids long. V was clipped by 6 bases and J by 7 bases; unmatched bases: 7. The DNA for the CDR3 is TGTGCCAGCAGAACTAGCGGGAGTGCTGGCGGGGAGCTGTTTTTT. Amino acids: CASRTSGSAGGELFF.

This clonotype has a count of ten or more. This chain links TRBV6-1 with TRBJ2-5, with D hard to call. The CDR3 is 12 amino acids. Germline V lookup: CDR1 MNHNS, CDR2 SASEGT. V lost 7 bases and J lost 1, with 7 bases in between. The CDR3: CASTWSQETQYF. The DNA of the CDR3 is TGTGCCAGCACGTGGTCCCAAGAGACCCAGTACTTC.

This clonotype occurred a few times. The chain uses TRBV30 and TRBJ1-1, with a tentative D call TRBD1 (6 bases). V lost 0 bases and J lost 11, with 16 bases in between. Germline CDR1 and CDR2: GTSNPN and SVGIG (reference sequence). The CDR3 consists of 13 residues. CDR3 loop: CAWSVRGANGAFF. For the CDR3, the DNA is TGTGCCTGGAGTGTACGGGGGGCAAACGGGGCTTTCTTT.

This clonotype was seen repeatedly, ten times or more. The chain couples TRBV15 to TRBJ2-1, with a possible D match to TRBD2 (5 bases). V gave up 3 bases and J gave up 1 base, with 13 bases separating them. CDR3 size: 16 residues. CDR1 and CDR2 (germline): LNHNV, YYDKDF (reference sequence). CDR3 sequence: CATSSPIASSYNEQFF. Written as DNA, the CDR3 is TGTGCCACCAGCAGTCCGATAGCGAGTTCCTACAATGAGCAGTTCTTC.

This clonotype has at least ten counts. The chain couples TRBV28 to TRBJ2-1; 7 bases line up with TRBD2. Germline V gene lookup returns CDR1 MDHEN and CDR2 SYDVKM. V lost 8 bases, J lost 6 bases, and 13 bases stayed unmatched. The CDR3 length is 15 residues. The CDR3 spells CASRVGGEGLNEQFF. DNA of the CDR3: TGTGCCAGCCGCGTTGGGGGGGAGGGCCTCAATGAGCAGTTCTTC.

V and J are TRBV6-5 and TRBJ2-7, with D tentatively TRBD1 (5 bases). The CDR3 is 13 amino acids. V shed 2 bases and J shed 3 bases, with 8 bases lying between them. CDR1 is MNHEY and CDR2 is SVGAGI in the germline V gene. This CDR3 is CASSYEQDYEQYF. DNA for the CDR3: TGTGCCAGCAGTTACGAACAGGACTACGAGCAGTACTTC.

This clonotype was counted ten times or more. J is TRBJ1-3 and V is TRBV30; D uncertain. Looked up from germline, CDR1 is GTSNPN and CDR2 is SVGIG (reference sequence). This CDR3 has 15 amino acids. V lost 3 bases and J lost 0, with 12 bases in between. The CDR3 nucleotides are TGTGCCTGGAGGAACCGTCTTTACTCTGGAAACACCATATATTTT. Translated, it gives CAWRNRLYSGNTIYF.

This clonotype has ten or more counts. This chain connects TRBV9 to TRBJ1-1; D is undetermined. The CDR3 totals 14 residues. Germline CDR1 SGDLS, CDR2 YYNGEE. V lost 0 bases, J lost 5 bases, and 11 bases lay in between. The CDR3 DNA reads TGTGCCAGCAGCGTAGCGGGCAGTGGTACTGAAGCTTTCTTT. Protein product: CASSVAGSGTEAFF.

This clonotype was counted ten times or more. V usage is TRBV3-1 and J usage is TRBJ2-1, with 7 bases identical to TRBD1. The trim removed 1 base at V and 6 bases at J, leaving 9 bases unmatched. Germline CDR1 is LGHDT and CDR2 is YNNKEL (reference sequence). The CDR3 sequence is 16 residues long. CDR3: CASSQVRGQVFNEQFF. The CDR3 DNA reads TGTGCCAGCAGCCAAGTCCGAGGACAGGTGTTCAATGAGCAGTTCTTC.

This clonotype was detected ten times or more. V gene TRBV5-1 combines with J gene TRBJ2-4; no definite D call. V was pared by 4 bases and J by 2 bases, with 16 bases between. Germline lookup yields CDR1 SGHRS and CDR2 YFSETQ. The CDR3 has 16 residues. The CDR3 coding sequence is TGCGCCAGCAGCGACTCCTCCGTGTGGTCCAAAAACATTCAGTACTTC. Its protein product is CASSDSSVWSKNIQYF.

This clonotype was recorded many times. The chain uses TRBV15 and TRBJ1-5; TRBD1 matches at 9 bases. The CDR3 is 16 residues long. In germline, CDR1 is LNHNV, CDR2 YYDKDF (reference sequence). Trimming cost V 0 bases and J 9 bases; bases outside gene matches: 9. The CDR3 spells CATSRDPGGTGRPQHF. The CDR3 bases are TGTGCCACCAGCAGAGATCCGGGGGGGACAGGGAGGCCCCAGCATTTT.

The rearrangement uses TRBV7-2 and TRBJ2-7; D unclear. The CDR3 loop spans 11 amino acids. CDR1 and CDR2 (germline): SGHTA, FQGNSA. Trimming pared 5 bases from V and 4 bases from J, leaving 6 bases between. The CDR3 loop is CASSQVYEQYF. CDR3 DNA: TGTGCCAGCAGCCAAGTGTACGAGCAGTACTTC. Full variable domain (outside the CDR3, taken from reference TRBV7-2 and TRBJ2-7): GAGVSQSPSNKVTEKGKDVELRCDPISGHTALYWYRQSLGQGLEFLIYFQGNSAPDKSGLPSDRFSAERTGGSVSTLTIQRTQQEDSAVYLCASSQVYEQYFGPGTRLTVT.

CDR3 sequence (DNA): TGCGCCAGCAGCGGGACAGTCCCGAACACTGAAGCTTTCTTT. Protein: CASSGTVPNTEAFF. This sequence joins TRBV5-1 and TRBJ1-1; 7 bases agree with TRBD1. This CDR3 has 14 amino acids. Looked up from germline, CDR1 is SGHRS and CDR2 is YFSETQ. Trimming took 4 bases from V and 1 from J; bases not matched to a gene: 4.

This clonotype was seen ten or more times. V gene TRBV30 combines with J gene TRBJ2-5; TRBD2 aligns across 9 bases. CDR1 and CDR2 from the germline V gene are GTSNPN and SVGIG (reference sequence). The CDR3 runs 15 residues. J was trimmed by 4 bases and V by 0 bases; bases with no gene match: 6. The CDR3 nucleotides are TGTGCCTGGAGTGTATCTAGCGGGACTCGAGAGACCCAGTACTTC. This codes for CAWSVSSGTRETQYF.

This clonotype was counted ten times or more. The chain links TRBV24-1 to TRBJ2-1, with TRBD2 identical over 8 bases. CDR3 length: 18 amino acids. V dropped 3 bases and J dropped 7; count of bases not matched to a gene: 16. The germline gives CDR1 KGHDR, CDR2 SFDVKD. DNA for the CDR3: TGTGCCACCAGTGATCGCGGTCGTCGTGGCGGGAGGACGAATGAGCAGTTCTTC. Residues: CATSDRGRRGGRTNEQFF.

This clonotype was seen many times. V is TRBV24-1 and J is TRBJ2-3; D remains ambiguous. V lost 6 bases to trimming and J lost 5 bases, with 8 bases between them. Per germline, CDR1 KGHDR and CDR2 SFDVKD. This CDR3 comprises 12 residues. The CDR3 protein is CATSSTEDTQYF. The CDR3 bases are TGTGCCACCAGTTCGACCGAAGATACGCAGTATTTT.

CDR3 DNA sequence: TGTGCCACAGGGCTAACTACCCGAGAGACCCAGTACTTC. It is translated as CATGLTTRETQYF. V usage is TRBV13 and J usage is TRBJ2-5, with D maybe TRBD1 (5 bases). The CDR3 has 13 amino acids. The germline gives CDR1 PRHDT, CDR2 FYEKMQ (reference sequence). The V end lost 10 bases, the J end lost 4 bases, and 16 bases lay between the germline ends.